Below are 20 T cell receptor beta chains sequenced from a single sample in a study of OX40 agonist ivuxolimab in advanced cancers. The data were produced by immunoSEQ multiplex PCR, yet TCRdb's version contains in-frame clones alone and is incomplete. This repertoire shows tens of thousands of clones, more than 80% found once; its top ten account for about 10%. The material was CD4+ or CD8+ T cells sorted from blood, obtained in a trial of the OX40 agonist ivuxolimab. These receptor sequences come from an adult with an advanced solid tumor such as melanoma, head and neck, liver or kidney cancer.

This clone appeared a single time. The rearrangement joins TRBV25-1 to TRBJ1-2, with a possible D match to TRBD1 (5 bases). V was trimmed by 3 bases and J by 6 bases, leaving 14 bases between them. CDR3 length: 14 amino acids. Per germline, CDR1 MGHDK and CDR2 SYGVNS. The CDR3 spells CASSDTGPADGYTF. For the CDR3, the DNA is TGTGCCAGCAGTGATACGGGGCCGGCGGATGGCTACACCTTC.

The genes are TRBV9 and TRBJ2-7; 9 bases line up with TRBD1. The CDR3 consists of 14 residues. V trimming: 4 bases; J trimming: 2 bases; junction bases outside the gene matches: 4. The germline CDR1 and CDR2 sequences are SGDLS and YYNGEE. In DNA form, the CDR3 reads TGTGCCAGCAGCCCCCGGACAGGGGCCTACGAGCAGTACTTC. It translates to CASSPRTGAYEQYF. Filled out from reference TRBV9 and TRBJ2-7, the complete variable domain reads DSGVTQTPKHLITATGQRVTLRCSPRSGDLSVYWYQQSLDQGLQFLIQYYNGEERAKGNILERFSAQQFPDLHSELNLSSLELGDSALYFCASSPRTGAYEQYFGPGTRLTVT.

The chain carries TRBV4-1 and TRBJ2-1; no definite D call. CDR1 is MGHRA, CDR2 YSYEKL, per germline. The CDR3 totals 11 residues. V was cut by 6 bases and J by 8 bases, with 8 bases left in between. The CDR3 region has the DNA TGCGCCAGCAGTCCCGGGTATGAGCAGTTCTTC. It translates to CASSPGYEQFF.

This sequence joins TRBV7-9 and TRBJ1-1; D is uncertain. V dropped 1 base and J dropped 10 bases, with 10 bases sitting between them. The V gene's germline CDR1 is SEHNR and CDR2 FQNEAQ (reference sequence). This CDR3 is 12 amino acids long. CDR3 sequence reads: CASSLGRVGAFF. CDR3 coding DNA: TGTGCCAGCAGCTTAGGACGGGTTGGAGCTTTCTTT.

V gene TRBV9 combines with J gene TRBJ2-5; 12 bases are shared with TRBD2. The germline V gene encodes CDR1 SGDLS and CDR2 YYNGEE. The CDR3 loop spans 16 amino acids. The V segment lost 4 bases and the J segment 0 bases; nucleotides outside the gene matches: 4. CDR3 amino acids: CASSPRLAGDQETQYF. In DNA, the CDR3 is TGTGCCAGCAGCCCGCGACTAGCGGGGGACCAAGAGACCCAGTACTTC.

The chain links TRBV5-1 to TRBJ1-1; D perhaps matches TRBD1 (5 bases). V shed 0 bases and J shed 0 bases, with 9 bases lying between them. From germline, CDR1 is SGHRS and CDR2 YFSETQ. The CDR3 has 15 residues. The CDR3 DNA is TGCGCCAGCAGCTTGGCACAGGCCCTGAACACTGAAGCTTTCTTT. Encoded protein: CASSLAQALNTEAFF.

The rearrangement uses TRBV5-1 and TRBJ2-2; 7 bases fit TRBD1. Trimming cost V 4 bases and J 3 bases; bases outside gene matches: 6. The CDR3 runs 15 residues. CDR1 SGHRS and CDR2 YFSETQ come from the germline V gene. CDR3 DNA: TGCGCCAGCAGCGCAAGACAGGGCGACACCGGGGAGCTGTTTTTT. Amino acids: CASSARQGDTGELFF.

The rearrangement uses TRBV23-1 and TRBJ2-5; TRBD1 matches 10 bases. TRBV23-1 is an open reading frame, and its role is uncertain. The length of the CDR3 is 15 residues. Trimming removed 9 bases from V and 11 bases from J; junction bases left unmatched: 18. This CDR3 reads CARSRRGQGLSRQYF. The CDR3 region has the DNA TGCGCCAGGTCTAGGCGGGGACAGGGGCTTTCGAGGCAGTACTTC.

The chain links TRBV5-5 to TRBJ2-3, with TRBD2 matching 8 bases. The J segment lost 3 bases and the V segment lost 2 bases, leaving 5 bases of the junction unmatched. The CDR3 is 15 amino acids. Germline CDR1 reads SGHKS; CDR2 reads YYEKEE (reference sequence). The DNA for the CDR3 is TGTGCCAGCAGCTTAGGACTAGCAGGGACAGATACGCAGTATTTT. Amino acid sequence: CASSLGLAGTDTQYF.

This clone has just a few counts. V and J are TRBV9 and TRBJ1-1; tentatively, D is TRBD1 (5 bases). Between the trimmed V and J ends, which lost 3 bases and 4 bases, there was a span of 13 bases. Germline V lookup: CDR1 SGDLS, CDR2 YYNGEE. The CDR3 spans 14 residues. The CDR3 reads CASSAEGVLTEAFF. In DNA, the CDR3 is TGTGCCAGCAGCGCTGAAGGGGTTCTCACTGAAGCTTTCTTT.

CDR3 residues: CASSGGQRYEQYF. The CDR3 DNA follows: TGCGCCAGCAGCGGAGGACAAAGGTACGAGCAGTACTTC. The J gene is TRBJ2-7, the V gene TRBV5-1; the D gene could be TRBD1 or TRBD2 (5 bases each). This CDR3 is 13 amino acids long. Trimming left V 4 bases short and J 4 bases short, with 12 bases between. Germline V gene data show CDR1 as SGHRS and CDR2 as YFSETQ.

The J gene is TRBJ2-7, the V gene TRBV2; D gene uncertain. Trimming took off 0 bases at V and 2 bases at J, with 14 bases between the two ends. CDR1 and CDR2 (germline): SNHLY, FYNNEI. The CDR3 runs 16 residues. The CDR3 DNA reads TGTGCCAGCAGTGAAGCGTGGTTTGACGGACCCTACGAGCAGTACTTC. This encodes CASSEAWFDGPYEQYF. Full variable domain (missing parts from reference TRBV2 and TRBJ2-7): EPEVTQTPSHQVTQMGQEVILRCVPISNHLYFYWYRQILGQKVEFLVSFYNNEISEKSEIFDDQFSVERPDGSNFTLKIRSTKLEDSAMYFCASSEAWFDGPYEQYFGPGTRLTVT.

V gene TRBV9 combines with J gene TRBJ2-3; the D is unclear. Germline CDR1 and CDR2: SGDLS and YYNGEE. The CDR3 totals 14 residues. V was pared by 3 bases and J by 1 base, with 9 bases between. CDR3 residues: CASSGPWGTDTQYF. The CDR3 DNA reads as TGTGCCAGCAGCGGCCCTTGGGGCACAGATACGCAGTATTTT.

The chain employs TRBV7-8 and TRBJ2-1, with 7 bases that match TRBD2. In germline, CDR1 is SGHVS, CDR2 FQNEAQ. The J segment lost 3 bases and the V segment lost 1 base, leaving 6 bases of the junction unmatched. CDR3 length: 16 amino acids. CDR3 sequence (DNA): TGTGCCAGCAGCTTAGTGGGCGGGGGAAACTACAATGAGCAGTTCTTC. It codes for CASSLVGGGNYNEQFF.

The chain joins TRBV5-4 to TRBJ2-4; D is undetermined. V was trimmed by 0 bases and J by 0 bases, leaving 4 bases between them. The CDR3 covers 14 residues. CDR1 and CDR2 (germline): SGHNT, YYREEE (reference sequence). DNA for the CDR3: TGTGCCAGCAGCTTGGGAATAGCCAAAAACATTCAGTACTTC. Residues: CASSLGIAKNIQYF. Drawing the rest from reference TRBV5-4 and TRBJ2-4, the complete variable domain is ETGVTQSPTHLIKTRGQQVTLRCSSQSGHNTVSWYQQALGQGPQFIFQYYREEENGRGNFPPRFSGLQFPNYSSELNVNALELDDSALYLCASSLGIAKNIQYFGAGTRLSVL.

The chain uses TRBV27 and TRBJ2-7; possibly TRBD1 for D (6 bases). Trimming left V 6 bases short and J 0 bases short, with 21 bases between. Germline loops: CDR1 MNHEY, CDR2 SMNVEV (reference sequence). The CDR3 runs 17 residues. The CDR3: CASSYNPDRPSSYEQYF. CDR3 sequence (DNA): TGTGCCAGCAGCTACAACCCCGACAGGCCTAGCTCCTACGAGCAGTACTTC.

The chain recombines TRBV19 with TRBJ2-1; D call uncertain. The CDR3 length is 16 residues. From germline, CDR1 is LNHDA and CDR2 SQIVND (reference sequence). V was cut by 7 bases and J by 6 bases, with 22 bases left in between. The CDR3 is CASTPNYDPFGNEQFF. CDR3 bases: TGTGCCAGTACCCCCAACTACGACCCGTTTGGCAATGAGCAGTTCTTC. Filled out from reference TRBV19 and TRBJ2-1, the complete variable domain reads DGGITQSPKYLFRKEGQNVTLSCEQNLNHDAMYWYRQDPGQGLRLIYYSQIVNDFQKGDIAEGYSVSREKKESFPLTVTSAQKNPTAFYLCASTPNYDPFGNEQFFGPGTRLTVL.

This chain links TRBV29-1 with TRBJ2-1; possibly TRBD1 or TRBD2 for D (6 bases each). This CDR3 is built from 12 residues. V was cut by 4 bases and J by 12 bases, with 16 bases left in between. CDR1 SQVTM and CDR2 ANQGSEA come from the germline V gene. CDR3 sequence: CSVALLGGTQFF. Here the CDR3 DNA reads TGCAGCGTTGCCCTGTTGGGGGGCACGCAGTTCTTC.

The chain combines TRBV28 with TRBJ2-1; unclear D gene. This CDR3 region has 14 residues. V lost 3 bases, J lost 9 bases, and 15 bases lay in between. CDR1 MDHEN and CDR2 SYDVKM come from the germline V gene. CDR3 loop: CASSLSLSWGEQFF. DNA for the CDR3: TGTGCCAGCAGTTTGTCCCTTAGCTGGGGTGAGCAGTTCTTC.

This chain connects TRBV27 to TRBJ2-7; 10 positions agree with TRBD1. Trimming removed 6 bases from V and 3 bases from J; junction bases left unmatched: 17. The CDR3 extends over 18 amino acids. Looked up from germline, CDR1 is MNHEY and CDR2 is SMNVEV (reference sequence). The DNA for the CDR3 is TGTGCCAGCAGCACGACAGGGGGCTCCATCCCCGCCATCTACGAGCAGTACTTC. Translating it yields CASSTTGGSIPAIYEQYF.